This entry lists 8 T cell receptor beta chains sequenced from one sample in a study of response to subunit inactivated influenza vaccine. TCRdb re-derived calls from the RT-PCR reads in MiXCR, one entry per CDR3 protein. The sample has roughly 620,000 distinct CDR3 sequences, 11% seen once. The same sample was also used in a study of T cells expressing NK-cell markers. As reported in that work: Template switching by 5'RACE with UMIs generated the TCR beta cDNA.

Here the sequenced sample was PBMCs from blood, taken on the day of vaccination. The receptors stem from a man aged 50-59 years who received an inactivated influenza vaccine.

This clonotype was seen at least ten times. The genes are TRBV5-1 and TRBJ2-1; TRBD1 aligns across 7 bases. V lost 1 base, J lost 5 bases, and 3 bases stayed unmatched. This CDR3 is 14 amino acids long. CDR1 is SGHRS and CDR2 is YFSETQ in the germline V gene. CDR3 region: CASSLWTGDNEQFF. CDR3 nucleotide sequence: TGCGCCAGCAGCTTGTGGACAGGCGACAATGAGCAGTTCTTC.

The table lists this clonotype with a few counts. The chain joins TRBV5-1 to TRBJ2-5, with 15 bases lining up with TRBD2. This CDR3 contains 17 residues. J lost 4 bases, V lost 4 bases, and 8 bases had no gene match. The V gene's germline CDR1 is SGHRS and CDR2 YFSETQ. This chain's CDR3 is CASSRTSGREWGETQYF. The CDR3 DNA sequence: TGCGCCAGCAGCCGGACTAGCGGGAGGGAATGGGGAGAGACCCAGTACTTC.

There are many counts of this clonotype. The rearrangement joins TRBV4-3 to TRBJ2-7; no clear D gene. Deletions cut 0 bases from V and 3 bases from J, with 9 bases between. Per the germline V gene, CDR1 is LGHNA and CDR2 is YSLEER. The CDR3 covers 14 residues. This CDR3 reads CASSQDLGNYEQYF. Here the CDR3 DNA reads TGCGCCAGCAGCCAAGATCTGGGGAACTACGAGCAGTACTTC.

The J gene is TRBJ2-3, the V gene TRBV9, with D perhaps matching TRBD2 (5 bases). This CDR3 contains 16 residues. V lost 3 bases and J lost 0, with 14 bases in between. Germline V gene data show CDR1 as SGDLS and CDR2 as YYNGEE. CDR3 nucleotides: TGTGCCAGCAGCGCCCTAGCTGGATCTAGCACAGATACGCAGTATTTT. Translating gives CASSALAGSSTDTQYF. Using reference TRBV9 and TRBJ2-3 for the parts outside the CDR3, the full variable domain is DSGVTQTPKHLITATGQRVTLRCSPRSGDLSVYWYQQSLDQGLQFLIQYYNGEERAKGNILERFSAQQFPDLHSELNLSSLELGDSALYFCASSALAGSSTDTQYFGPGTRLTVL.

This clonotype has a handful of counts. V usage is TRBV20-1 and J usage is TRBJ2-2; tentative D call: TRBD1 (6 bases). The CDR3 totals 14 residues. V was cut by 5 bases and J by 0 bases, with 10 bases left in between. Germline CDR1 is DFQATT and CDR2 is SNEGSKA (reference sequence). As DNA, the CDR3 is TGCAGTGCTGGACAGACAACGAACACCGGGGAGCTGTTTTTT. It yields the protein CSAGQTTNTGELFF.

A word on this clonotype: Possible read error: a much larger clone is one base away. This rearrangement joins TRBV6-5 to TRBJ2-7; D may be TRBD2 (6 bases). CDR1 and CDR2 from the germline V gene are MNHEY and SVGAGI. The CDR3 sequence is 15 residues long. Here the CDR3 reads CASSYSRGEVYERYF. In nucleotides, the CDR3 is TGTGCCAGCAGTTACTCGCGCGGGGAGGTATACGAGCGGTACTTC.

This clonotype has only a few counts. This chain uses TRBV7-2 with TRBJ2-2; D is unresolved. V shed 7 bases and J shed 7 bases, with 10 bases lying between them. This CDR3 spans 12 amino acids. Germline CDR1 SGHTA, CDR2 FQGNSA. The CDR3 nucleotides read TGTGCCAGCATCAAACCGAGCGGGGAGCTGTTTTTT. Encoded protein: CASIKPSGELFF. The full variable domain, rest sourced from reference TRBV7-2 and TRBJ2-2, is GAGVSQSPSNKVTEKGKDVELRCDPISGHTALYWYRQSLGQGLEFLIYFQGNSAPDKSGLPSDRFSAERTGGSVSTLTIQRTQQEDSAVYLCASIKPSGELFFGEGSRLTVL.

This chain joins TRBV10-3 and TRBJ2-3, with 11 bases lining up with TRBD1. J lost 3 bases, V lost 2 bases, and 10 bases had no gene match. Germline CDR1 is ENHRY and CDR2 is SYGVKD. This CDR3 spans 18 amino acids. The CDR3 coding sequence is TGTGCCATCAGTGAGCATGGACAGGGGGCTGGTGGGACAGATACGCAGTATTTT. This translates into CAISEHGQGAGGTDTQYF.